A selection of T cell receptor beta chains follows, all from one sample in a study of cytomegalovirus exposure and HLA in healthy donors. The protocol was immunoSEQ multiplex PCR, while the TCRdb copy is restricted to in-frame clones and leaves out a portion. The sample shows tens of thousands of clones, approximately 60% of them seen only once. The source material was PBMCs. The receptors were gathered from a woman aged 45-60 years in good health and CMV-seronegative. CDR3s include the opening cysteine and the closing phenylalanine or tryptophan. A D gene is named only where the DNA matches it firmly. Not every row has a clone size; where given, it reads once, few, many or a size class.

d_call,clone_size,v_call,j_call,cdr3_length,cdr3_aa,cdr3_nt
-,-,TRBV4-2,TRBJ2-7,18,CASSQAGGGTSGSYEQYF,TGTGCCAGCAGCCAAGCAGGGGGTGGGACCAGCGGGTCCTACGAGCAGTACTTC
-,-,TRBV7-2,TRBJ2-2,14,CASSLDRYTGELFF,TGTGCCAGCAGCTTAGACAGATACACCGGGGAGCTGTTTTTT
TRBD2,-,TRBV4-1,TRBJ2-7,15,CASSQPGGRAVEQYF,TGCGCCAGCAGCCAACCGGGTGGGAGGGCCGTCGAGCAGTACTTC
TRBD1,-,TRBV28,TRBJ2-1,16,CASSLWTGGSYNEQFF,TGTGCCAGCAGTTTATGGACAGGGGGATCCTACAATGAGCAGTTCTTC
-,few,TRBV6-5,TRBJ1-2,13,CASSPSPPGGYTF,TGTGCCAGCAGTCCCTCTCCACCGGGGGGCTACACCTTC
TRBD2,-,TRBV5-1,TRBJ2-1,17,CASSLERLAGGGDEQFF,TGCGCCAGCAGCTTGGAGCGACTAGCGGGAGGTGGGGATGAGCAGTTCTTC
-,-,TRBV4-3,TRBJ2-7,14,CASSQGERQYEQYF,TGCGCCAGCAGCCAAGGTGAGAGGCAGTACGAGCAGTACTTC
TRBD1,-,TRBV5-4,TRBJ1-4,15,CASSSQGRTNEKLFF,TGTGCCAGCAGCTCACAGGGGCGGACTAATGAAAAACTGTTTTTT
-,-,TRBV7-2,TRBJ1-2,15,CASSSQGRGVAGYTF,TGTGCCAGCAGCTCTCAGGGGCGGGGGGTTGCTGGCTACACCTTC
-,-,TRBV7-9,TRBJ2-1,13,CASNGGINNEQFF,TGTGCCAGCAACGGCGGGATTAACAATGAGCAGTTCTTC
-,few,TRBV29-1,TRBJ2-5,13,CSVDSDLQETQYF,TGCAGCGTTGATTCAGACTTACAAGAGACCCAGTACTTC
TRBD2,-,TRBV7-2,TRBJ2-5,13,CASSLILAGEQYF,TGTGCCAGCAGCCTTATACTAGCGGGAGAGCAGTACTTC
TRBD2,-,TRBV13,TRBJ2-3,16,CASSLGVLAGWDTQYF,TGTGCCAGCAGCTTAGGCGTACTAGCGGGATGGGATACGCAGTATTTT
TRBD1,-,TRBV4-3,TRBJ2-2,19,CASSQEPANRGRETGELFF,TGCGCCAGCAGCCAAGAACCAGCCAACAGGGGGCGTGAGACCGGGGAGCTGTTTTTT
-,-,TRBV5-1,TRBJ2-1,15,CASSLVSSTYNEQFF,TGCGCCAGCAGCCTCGTTTCGAGCACCTACAATGAGCAGTTCTTC